The 20 T cell receptor beta chains below were found in one sample sequenced in a study of Graves' ophthalmopathy and Graves' hyperthyroidism. RNA transcripts served as template for amplifying TCR beta CDR3 sequences. An opening RT-PCR round employed HTBI primers and preceded a second-round multiplex PCR. From the multiplex PCR reads, TCRdb called clonotypes with MiXCR, one entry per CDR3 protein. The data contain almost 750,000 distinct CDR3 sequences, 40% of them singletons. Material for sequencing was peripheral blood. These receptor sequences come from an adult man with Graves' ophthalmopathy.

On this clonotype: A read error may be the cause here, since a much bigger clone is one base away. The chain combines TRBV25-1 with TRBJ2-2, with D tentatively TRBD2 (5 bases). The CDR3 has 16 amino acids. Germline-derived CDR1 and CDR2 are MGHDK and SYGVNS. In DNA form, the CDR3 reads TGTGCCAGCAGACCCATTTCAGCCCTCAACACCGGGGAGCTGTCTTTT. Translation gives CASRPISALNTGELSF.

This clonotype has only a few counts. The chain uses TRBV19 and TRBJ1-5; no clear D gene. Germline V gene data show CDR1 as LNHDA and CDR2 as SQIVND (reference sequence). This CDR3 is 14 amino acids long. With 3 bases removed from V and 2 bases from J, the gap between germline ends came to 8 bases. CDR3 DNA sequence: TGTGCCAGTAGTATGTATGGCGGCAATCAGCCCCAGCATTTT. It translates to CASSMYGGNQPQHF.

With regard to this clonotype: A much larger clone lies a single base off, so this may be a read error. This chain joins TRBV10-3 and TRBJ2-2; tentative D call: TRBD2 (6 bases). The CDR3 runs 16 residues. Per germline, CDR1 ENHRY and CDR2 SYGVKD. CDR3 nucleotide sequence: TGTGCCATCAGTGAGTTGAAGGGGATGGAGGCCGGGGGGCTGTTTTTT. It yields the protein CAISELKGMEAGGLFF.

The CDR3 here is CATRTGSHGYTF. The CDR3 DNA follows: TGTGCCACCCGGACAGGATCCCATGGCTACACCTTC. The chain employs TRBV10-3 and TRBJ1-2, with TRBD1 matching 7 bases. This CDR3 contains 12 residues. Unmatched junction bases numbered 8, after V lost 10 bases and J lost 6 bases. CDR1 and CDR2 (germline): ENHRY, SYGVKD.

In this sample, this clonotype turned up many times. The chain combines TRBV2 with TRBJ2-7; D is unclear. V lost 3 bases to trimming and J lost 6 bases, with 18 bases between them. Germline-derived CDR1 and CDR2 are SNHLY and FYNNEI. This CDR3 comprises 15 residues. The CDR3 bases are TGTGCCAGCAGTGACGGTCCAATTGAGGCTAGCGAGCAGTACTTC. It codes for CASSDGPIEASEQYF. The variable domain in full, completed from reference TRBV2 and TRBJ2-7, reads EPEVTQTPSHQVTQMGQEVILRCVPISNHLYFYWYRQILGQKVEFLVSFYNNEISEKSEIFDDQFSVERPDGSNFTLKIRSTKLEDSAMYFCASSDGPIEASEQYFGPGTRLTVT.

The gene calls are TRBV20-1 and TRBJ2-7, with 9 bases fitting TRBD1. V was clipped by 5 bases and J by 5 bases; unmatched bases: 4. Germline CDR1 is DFQATT and CDR2 is SNEGSKA (reference sequence). This CDR3 is 12 amino acids long. In nucleotides, the CDR3 is TGCAGTGCTCCGACAGGGGGGAACGAGCAGTACTTC. It specifies CSAPTGGNEQYF.

This clonotype was seen at least ten times. The rearrangement joins TRBV25-1 to TRBJ2-7; 12 nucleotides line up with TRBD2. The germline CDR1 and CDR2 sequences are MGHDK and SYGVNS. Losses at the gene ends were 6 bases for V and 3 bases for J; bases not matched to a gene: 3. The CDR3 is made up of 14 amino acids. CDR3 DNA: TGTGCCAGCAGCGAGACTAGCGGGAGCTACGAGCAGTACTTC. It codes for CASSETSGSYEQYF.

This clonotype appeared a few times. The V and J genes are TRBV19 and TRBJ2-2, with unresolved D. V lost 2 bases to trimming and J lost 3 bases, with 7 bases between them. The CDR3 runs to 14 residues. The germline V gene has CDR1 LNHDA and CDR2 SQIVND (reference sequence). The CDR3 loop is CASSIRQHTGELFF. The CDR3 DNA is TGTGCCAGTAGTATAAGGCAGCACACCGGGGAGCTGTTTTTT.

The chain uses TRBV19 and TRBJ2-5, with 7 bases identical to TRBD1. V trimming: 6 bases; J trimming: 2 bases; junction bases outside the gene matches: 6. The CDR3 extends over 14 amino acids. Germline V lookup: CDR1 LNHDA, CDR2 SQIVND (reference sequence). The chain's CDR3 is CASRAGTEQETQYF. The CDR3 DNA sequence: TGTGCCAGTAGGGCCGGGACAGAACAAGAGACCCAGTACTTC.

A word on this clonotype: This may be a read error: a much more frequent sequence differs by one nucleotide. The chain joins TRBV25-1 to TRBJ2-5; a possible D gene is TRBD2 (7 bases). The CDR3 sequence is 14 residues long. Germline-derived CDR1 and CDR2 are MGHDK and SYGVNS. The chain's CDR3 is CASSFEGGQGTQYF. CDR3 bases: TGTGCCAGCAGCTTTGAGGGGGGGCAAGGGACCCAGTACTTC.

This chain uses TRBV29-1 with TRBJ1-4; D may be TRBD1 (5 bases). The CDR3 length is 11 residues. V lost 8 bases and J 6 bases, leaving 10 bases between the germline ends. CDR1 SQVTM and CDR2 ANQGSEA come from the germline V gene. CDR3 in amino acids: CSLGGDEKLFF. The CDR3 coding sequence is TGCAGCTTAGGAGGGGATGAAAAACTGTTTTTT.

The chain recombines TRBV7-9 with TRBJ1-1; TRBD1 matches 8 bases. The CDR3 is made up of 17 amino acids. Trimming took 5 bases from V and 4 from J; bases not matched to a gene: 15. Germline V lookup: CDR1 SEHNR, CDR2 FQNEAQ (reference sequence). CDR3 coding DNA: TGTGCCAGCAGCCAAGAACCCCAGACAGGGACAGGCACTGAAGCTTTCTTT. Translation: CASSQEPQTGTGTEAFF.

The chain employs TRBV4-1 and TRBJ1-5; D uncertain. Between the trimmed V and J ends, which lost 3 bases and 4 bases, there was a span of 10 bases. Germline values: CDR1 MGHRA, CDR2 YSYEKL. The CDR3 spans 14 residues. This CDR3 is CASSQAHENQPQHF. The DNA for the CDR3 is TGCGCCAGCAGCCAGGCCCATGAAAATCAGCCCCAGCATTTT.

The V gene is TRBV6-2 or TRBV6-3, the J gene TRBJ2-7; 10 nucleotides match TRBD1. The CDR3 is 19 amino acids. The ends lost 6 bases at V and 2 bases at J; junction bases unmatched: 19. Germline values: CDR1 MNHEY, CDR2 SVGEGT. The CDR3 loop reads CASRPQGQGILRRAYEQYF. The CDR3 DNA follows: TGTGCCAGCAGACCCCAGGGACAGGGGATTCTGAGGAGGGCCTACGAGCAGTACTTC.

This clonotype has a handful of counts. The V and J genes are TRBV7-9 and TRBJ1-4, with TRBD1 as a possible D gene (6 bases). CDR1 and CDR2 from the germline V gene are SEHNR and FQNEAQ (reference sequence). The CDR3 covers 14 residues. CDR3 DNA: TGTGCTTACAGGGCGGGACTAGGGGATGAAAAACTGTTTTTT. Translating gives CAYRAGLGDEKLFF.

As DNA, the CDR3 is TGCAGTGCTGGTACAGGGGGCGGGAGCTATGGCTACACCTTC. It codes for CSAGTGGGSYGYTF. This chain joins TRBV20-1 and TRBJ1-2, with TRBD1 matching 9 bases. J was trimmed by 4 bases and V by 5 bases; bases with no gene match: 8. The CDR3 length is 14 residues. Per the germline V gene, CDR1 is DFQATT and CDR2 is SNEGSKA (reference sequence).

The genes are TRBV29-1 and TRBJ1-2; no clear D gene. This CDR3 is built from 12 residues. V was trimmed by 6 bases and J by 3 bases, leaving 11 bases between them. Germline V gene lookup returns CDR1 SQVTM and CDR2 ANQGSEA. The DNA for the CDR3 is TGCAGCGTCAGCGTCCGGTACTATGGCTACACCTTC. Translated, it gives CSVSVRYYGYTF.

The chain is built from TRBV25-1 and TRBJ2-3; D is undetermined. CDR3 size: 16 residues. From germline, CDR1 is MGHDK and CDR2 SYGVNS. Trimming pared 4 bases from V and 0 bases from J, leaving 14 bases between. The CDR3 is CASSVRQSRSTDTQYF. CDR3 sequence (DNA): TGTGCCAGCAGTGTACGGCAGTCCAGGAGCACAGATACGCAGTATTTT.

V and J are TRBV6-4 and TRBJ2-7, with a possible D match to TRBD1 (6 bases). This CDR3 contains 14 residues. Germline loops: CDR1 MRHNA, CDR2 SNTAGT. Deletions cut 6 bases from V and 3 bases from J, with 15 bases between. CDR3 region: CASRTTGTSYEQYF. CDR3 in DNA: TGTGCCAGCAGAACTACAGGGACGAGCTACGAGCAGTACTTC.

V usage is TRBV7-3 and J usage is TRBJ2-5; 11 nucleotides line up with TRBD2. CDR1 is SGHTA and CDR2 is FQGTGA in the germline V gene. This CDR3 comprises 15 residues. After removal of 2 bases from V and 3 bases from J, the junction contained 2 bases not matched to a gene. The CDR3 DNA reads as TGTGCCAGCAGCTTATCTAGCGGGGGGAAAGAGACCCAGTACTTC. Translation gives CASSLSSGGKETQYF.